The text below deals with one TCR beta chain. Its antigen is still unknown. The data are from a study of regulatory T cells in long-lasting Graves disease. Study in general: Graves' patients (newly diagnosed) had been on antithyroid drugs under 3 months. Whole-study findings and limits: Gene preferences differed: TRBV28, TRBJ1-2, TRBJ2-5 in persistent cases.

Investigators prepared the TCR beta libraries by applying iRepertoire HTBI primers and Arm-PCR of CDR3 regions. Via MiXCR, TCRdb re-called the multiplex PCR reads, giving one row per CDR3 protein. The repertoire holds about 530,000 distinct CDR3 sequences, roughly 16% seen once, with 25% in the top ten. The CDR3 totals 15 residues. Germline V lookup: CDR1 LNHNV, CDR2 YYDKDF (reference sequence). The J segment lost 4 bases and the V segment lost 5 bases, leaving 7 bases of the junction unmatched. Time point indicated: newly diagnosed GD, antithyroid drugs for less than 3 months. Isolated PBMC RNA provided the starting material for the TCR library. The same specimen was also included in a second study, on T cells in Graves' hyperthyroidism and ophthalmopathy. That study reports: Most thyroid clonotypes expanded above 0.001 were also detected in blood. By a 13 V-J model, ophthalmopathy was set apart from stable hyperthyroidism.

The sequence was collected from a woman aged 35-60 years with Graves disease. This sequence joins TRBV15 and TRBJ2-5, with TRBD1 matching over 10 bases. The source material was peripheral blood mononuclear cells (PBMCs), sampled at new diagnosis, from a patient treated with antithyroid drugs. CDR3 sequence: CATSPPGTGAETQYF. In DNA form, the CDR3 reads TGTGCCACCAGCCCCCCCGGGACAGGGGCAGAGACCCAGTACTTC.